This TCR beta chain was found in a study of control samples from healthy donors and cancer patients. Assay used: immunoSEQ multiplex PCR; TCRdb lists only in-frame clones, some missing. This table has 150,000 or so clones, just under 95% appearing once. Germline CDR1 MNHNY, CDR2 SVGAGI (reference sequence). Trimming cost V 2 bases and J 4 bases, with 11 bases left between them. CDR3 size: 15 residues. The chain has TRBV6-6 and TRBJ1-4; possibly TRBD1 for D (5 bases). This TCR came from a woman in her sixties or seventies in good health. Specimen: blood. This CDR3 reads CASSYPSGYNEKLFF. CDR3 DNA sequence: TGTGCCAGCAGTTACCCATCAGGGTATAATGAAAAACTGTTTTTT.